This T cell receptor beta chain was retrieved from a study of siplizumab effects on memory and regulatory T cells. Overall study findings and caveats: Researchers did not confirm the suppressive function of proliferating Tregs from siplizumab cultures. Most alloreactive clones went unmapped to unstimulated subsets; only a minor fraction mapped.

V lost 10 bases and J 1 base, leaving 9 bases between the germline ends. The germline CDR1 and CDR2 sequences are MNHEY and SVGAGI. This CDR3 is built from 12 residues. In the case of this clone: Its antigen remains unidentified.

Profiling relied on immunoSEQ multiplex PCR, and the TCRdb table lists in-frame clones only, not all of them. The table lists more than 90,000 clones, 92% of them singletons. Sequencing was carried out using non-Treg CD4+ T cells sorted from blood. The rearrangement joins TRBV6-5 to TRBJ2-3; D possibly corresponds to TRBD1 (6 bases). This receptor was taken from a human donor in good health. CDR3 bases: TGTGCCACCCGGACAGGCACAGATACGCAGTATTTT. Encoded protein: CATRTGTDTQYF.